This record concerns one TCR beta chain sequence. The data belong to a study of blood T cell repertoires in COVID-19. Study overall: Recovery among Cohort 3 donors was established by two negative PCRs, clearance, or symptom resolution. PBMCs, B-cell-depleted T cells, or T cells were the source of the cDNA or gDNA that made up the material.

How the authors handled the data: From reference gene primer amplification, estimates of nucleated cell counts were derived. The method was immunoSEQ multiplex PCR; TCRdb's version includes in-frame clones alone and lacks a portion of them. From that table come the V and J calls and clone size; the DNA was used to work out D and trimming. The sample yields under 400,000 clones, about 87% seen once. Across about 22 US areas, participants ranged in age from about 18 to 100 years. This CDR3 spans 14 amino acids. Germline V lookup: CDR1 SGHNT, CDR2 YYREEE (reference sequence). V was clipped by 2 bases and J by 3 bases, with 9 bases between them.

The sample taken for sequencing was PBMCs or T cells enriched from blood (not recorded which). This chain connects TRBV5-4 to TRBJ1-5; possibly TRBD1 for D (5 bases). The sequence was obtained from a man in his forties in a cohort exposed to, infected with or recovered from COVID-19 (not recorded which). DNA of the CDR3: TGTGCCAGCAGCTTACGGGGGGACAATCAGCCCCAGCATTTT. Residues: CASSLRGDNQPQHF. The full variable domain, rest sourced from reference TRBV5-4 and TRBJ1-5, is ETGVTQSPTHLIKTRGQQVTLRCSSQSGHNTVSWYQQALGQGPQFIFQYYREEENGRGNFPPRFSGLQFPNYSSELNVNALELDDSALYLCASSLRGDNQPQHFGDGTRLSIL.